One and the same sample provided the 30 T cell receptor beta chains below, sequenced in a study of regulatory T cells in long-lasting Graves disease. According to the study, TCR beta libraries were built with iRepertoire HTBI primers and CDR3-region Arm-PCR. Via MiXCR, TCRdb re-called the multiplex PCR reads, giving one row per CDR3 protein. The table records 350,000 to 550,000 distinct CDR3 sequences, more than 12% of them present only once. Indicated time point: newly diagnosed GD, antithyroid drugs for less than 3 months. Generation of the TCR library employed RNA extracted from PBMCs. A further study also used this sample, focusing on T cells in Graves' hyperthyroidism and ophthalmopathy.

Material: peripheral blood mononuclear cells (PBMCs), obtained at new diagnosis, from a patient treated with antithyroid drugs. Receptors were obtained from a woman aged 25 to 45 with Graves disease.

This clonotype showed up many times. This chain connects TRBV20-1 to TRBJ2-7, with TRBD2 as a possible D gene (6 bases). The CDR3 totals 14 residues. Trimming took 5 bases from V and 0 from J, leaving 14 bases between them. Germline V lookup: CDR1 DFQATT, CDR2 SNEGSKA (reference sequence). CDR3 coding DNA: TGCAGTGCTGTTAGCGGAAGGAGCTCCTACGAGCAGTACTTC. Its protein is CSAVSGRSSYEQYF.

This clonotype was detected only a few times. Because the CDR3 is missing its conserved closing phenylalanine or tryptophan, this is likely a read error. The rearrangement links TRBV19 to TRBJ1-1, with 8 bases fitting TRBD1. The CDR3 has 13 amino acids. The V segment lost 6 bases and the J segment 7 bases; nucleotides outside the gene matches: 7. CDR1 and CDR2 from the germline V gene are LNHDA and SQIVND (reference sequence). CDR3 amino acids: CASRIQGAGEAFL. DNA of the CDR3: TGTGCCAGTAGGATCCAGGGGGCTGGTGAAGCTTTCCTT.

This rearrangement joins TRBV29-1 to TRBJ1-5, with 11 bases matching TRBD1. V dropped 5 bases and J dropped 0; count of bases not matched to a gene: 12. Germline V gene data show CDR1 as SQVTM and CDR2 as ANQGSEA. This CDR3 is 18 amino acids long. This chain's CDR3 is CSVLVGTGGGPSNQPQHF. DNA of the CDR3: TGCAGCGTTTTGGTGGGGACAGGGGGTGGACCTAGCAATCAGCCCCAGCATTTT.

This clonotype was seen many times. The CDR3 DNA follows: TGTGCCAGCAGCCAAAGAAGGGGGGTTCCTACCGGGGAGCTGTTTTTT. Protein product: CASSQRRGVPTGELFF. This sequence joins TRBV3-1 and TRBJ2-2, with D perhaps given as TRBD1 or TRBD2 (6 bases each). The CDR3 consists of 16 residues. The germline gives CDR1 LGHDT, CDR2 YNNKEL (reference sequence). V was cut by 2 bases and J by 5 bases, with 15 bases left in between.

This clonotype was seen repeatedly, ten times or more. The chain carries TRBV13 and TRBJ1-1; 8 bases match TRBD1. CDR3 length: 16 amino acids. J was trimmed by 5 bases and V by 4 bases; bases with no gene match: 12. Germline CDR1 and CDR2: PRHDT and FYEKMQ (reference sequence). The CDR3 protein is CASSSGRRTGLTEAFF. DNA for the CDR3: TGTGCCAGCAGCTCCGGCCGAAGGACAGGGCTTACTGAAGCTTTCTTT.

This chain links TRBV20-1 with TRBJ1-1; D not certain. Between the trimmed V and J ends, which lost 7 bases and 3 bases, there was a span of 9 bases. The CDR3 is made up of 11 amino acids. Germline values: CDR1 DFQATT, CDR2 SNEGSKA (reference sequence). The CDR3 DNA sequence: TGCAGTGTTGAGGGTTACACTGAAGCTTTCTTT. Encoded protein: CSVEGYTEAFF.

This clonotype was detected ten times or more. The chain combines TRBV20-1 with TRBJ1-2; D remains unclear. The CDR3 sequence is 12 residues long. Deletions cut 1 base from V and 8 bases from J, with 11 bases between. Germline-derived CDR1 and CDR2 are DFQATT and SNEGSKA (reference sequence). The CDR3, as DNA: TGCAGTGCTAGAGGGGGTACGAGCGGCTACACCTTC. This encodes CSARGGTSGYTF.

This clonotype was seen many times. The chain's CDR3 is CSARQPGLAGAEQFF. The CDR3 DNA is TGCAGTGCTCGACAGCCGGGACTAGCGGGCGCTGAGCAGTTCTTC. The J gene is TRBJ2-1, the V gene TRBV20-1; 12 bases are a match to TRBD2. V gave up 5 bases and J gave up 9 bases; unmatched junction bases: 11. The germline CDR1 and CDR2 sequences are DFQATT and SNEGSKA (reference sequence). There are 15 residues in the CDR3.

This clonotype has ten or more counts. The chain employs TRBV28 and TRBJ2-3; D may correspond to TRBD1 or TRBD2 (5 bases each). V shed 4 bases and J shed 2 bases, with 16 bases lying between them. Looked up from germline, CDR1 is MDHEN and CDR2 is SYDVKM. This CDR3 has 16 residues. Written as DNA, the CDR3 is TGTGCCAGCAGTTGGGACCGGGACGGAAACACAGATACGCAGTATTTT. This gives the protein CASSWDRDGNTDTQYF.

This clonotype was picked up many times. The CDR3 region is CSATGRHQETQYF. The CDR3 DNA follows: TGCAGTGCTACCGGACGCCACCAAGAGACCCAGTACTTC. V and J are TRBV20-1 and TRBJ2-5; D is ambiguous. The CDR3 totals 13 residues. The V gene lost 4 bases and the J gene lost 0 bases, with 9 bases spanning the gap. CDR1 and CDR2 (germline): DFQATT, SNEGSKA (reference sequence).

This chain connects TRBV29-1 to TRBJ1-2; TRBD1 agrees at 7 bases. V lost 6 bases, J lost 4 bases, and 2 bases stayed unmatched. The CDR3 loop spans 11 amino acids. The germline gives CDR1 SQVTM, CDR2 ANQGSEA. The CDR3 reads CSVWTGYGYTF. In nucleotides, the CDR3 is TGCAGCGTCTGGACAGGCTATGGCTACACCTTC.

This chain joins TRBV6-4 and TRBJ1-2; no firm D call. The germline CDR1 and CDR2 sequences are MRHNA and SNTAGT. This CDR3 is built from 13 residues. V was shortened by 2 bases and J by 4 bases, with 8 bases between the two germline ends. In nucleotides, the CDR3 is TGTGCCAGCAGTGACCGGCCGGGCTATGGCTACACCTTC. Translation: CASSDRPGYGYTF.

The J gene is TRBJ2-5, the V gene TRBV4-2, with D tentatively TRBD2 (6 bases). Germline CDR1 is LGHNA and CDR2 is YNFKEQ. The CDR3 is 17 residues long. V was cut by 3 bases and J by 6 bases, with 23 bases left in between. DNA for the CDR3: TGTGCCAGCAGCCAGGACGTGGACTTGGGGGGATGGAAGACCCAGTACTTC. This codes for CASSQDVDLGGWKTQYF.

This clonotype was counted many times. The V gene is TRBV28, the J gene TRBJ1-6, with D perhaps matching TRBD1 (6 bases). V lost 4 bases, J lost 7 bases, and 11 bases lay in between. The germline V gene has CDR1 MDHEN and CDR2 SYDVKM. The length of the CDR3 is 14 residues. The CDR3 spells CASSWPGQNSPLHF. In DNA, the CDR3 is TGTGCCAGCAGTTGGCCGGGACAAAATTCACCCCTCCACTTT.

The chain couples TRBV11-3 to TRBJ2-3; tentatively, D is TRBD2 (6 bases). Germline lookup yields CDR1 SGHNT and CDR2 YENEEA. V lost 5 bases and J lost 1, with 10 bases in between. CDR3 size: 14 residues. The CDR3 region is CASSRLERTDTQYF. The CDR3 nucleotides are TGTGCCAGCAGCCGACTAGAACGCACAGATACGCAGTATTTT.

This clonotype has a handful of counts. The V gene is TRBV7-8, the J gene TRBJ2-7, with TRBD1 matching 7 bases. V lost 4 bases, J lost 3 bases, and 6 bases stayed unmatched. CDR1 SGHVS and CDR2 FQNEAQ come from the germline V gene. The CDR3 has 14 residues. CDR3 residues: CASSSPGQIYEQYF. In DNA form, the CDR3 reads TGTGCCAGCAGCTCTCCGGGACAGATCTACGAGCAGTACTTC.

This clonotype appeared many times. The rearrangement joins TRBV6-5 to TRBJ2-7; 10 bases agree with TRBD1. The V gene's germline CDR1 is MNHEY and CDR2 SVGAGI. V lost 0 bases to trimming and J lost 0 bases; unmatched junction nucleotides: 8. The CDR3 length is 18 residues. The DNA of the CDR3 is TGTGCCAGCAGTTACTCGACACCCGGACAGGGGGACTCCTACGAGCAGTACTTC. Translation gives CASSYSTPGQGDSYEQYF.

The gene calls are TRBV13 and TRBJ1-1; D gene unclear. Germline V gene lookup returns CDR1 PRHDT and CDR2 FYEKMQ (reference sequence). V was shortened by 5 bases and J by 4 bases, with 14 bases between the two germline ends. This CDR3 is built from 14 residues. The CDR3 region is CASSLGRLGTEAFF. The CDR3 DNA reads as TGTGCCAGCAGCCTGGGCAGGCTAGGCACTGAAGCTTTCTTT.

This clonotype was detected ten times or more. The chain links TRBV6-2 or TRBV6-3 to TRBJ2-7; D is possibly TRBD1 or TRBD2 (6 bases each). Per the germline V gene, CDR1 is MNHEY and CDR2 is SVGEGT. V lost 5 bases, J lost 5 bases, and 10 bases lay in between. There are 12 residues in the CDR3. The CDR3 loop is CASSPRGDEQYF. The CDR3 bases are TGTGCCAGCAGTCCAAGGGGGGACGAGCAGTACTTC.

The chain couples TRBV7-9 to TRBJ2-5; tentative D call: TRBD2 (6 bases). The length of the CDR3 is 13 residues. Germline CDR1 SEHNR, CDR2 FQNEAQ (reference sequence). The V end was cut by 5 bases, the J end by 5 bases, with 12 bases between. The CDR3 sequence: CASSGDFFETQYF. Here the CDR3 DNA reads TGTGCCAGCAGCGGGGACTTCTTTGAGACCCAGTACTTC.

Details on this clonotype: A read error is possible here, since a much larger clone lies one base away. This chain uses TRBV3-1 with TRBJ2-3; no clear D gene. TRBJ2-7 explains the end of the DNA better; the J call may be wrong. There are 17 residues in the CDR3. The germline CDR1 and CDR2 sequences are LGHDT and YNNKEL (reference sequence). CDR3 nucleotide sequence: TGTGCCAGCAGACTTACCTCGACCGCGCGATCCTACAATGAGCAGTACTTC. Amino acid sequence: CASRLTSTARSYNEQYF.

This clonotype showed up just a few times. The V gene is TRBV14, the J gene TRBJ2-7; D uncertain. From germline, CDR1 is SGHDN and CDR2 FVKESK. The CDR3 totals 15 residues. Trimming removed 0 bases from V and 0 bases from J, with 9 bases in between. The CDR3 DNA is TGTGCCAGCAGCCAAGATATAGATAGCTCCTACGAGCAGTACTTC. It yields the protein CASSQDIDSSYEQYF. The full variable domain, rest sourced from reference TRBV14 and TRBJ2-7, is EAGVTQFPSHSVIEKGQTVTLRCDPISGHDNLYWYRRVMGKEIKFLLHFVKESKQDESGMPNNRFLAERTGGTYSTLKVQPAELEDSGVYFCASSQDIDSSYEQYFGPGTRLTVT.

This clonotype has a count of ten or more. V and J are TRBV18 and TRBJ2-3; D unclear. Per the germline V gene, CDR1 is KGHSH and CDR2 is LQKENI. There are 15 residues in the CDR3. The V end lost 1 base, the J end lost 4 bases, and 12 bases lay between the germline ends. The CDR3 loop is CASSPLPREADTQYF. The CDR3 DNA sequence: TGTGCCAGCTCACCACTGCCCAGAGAGGCAGATACGCAGTATTTT.

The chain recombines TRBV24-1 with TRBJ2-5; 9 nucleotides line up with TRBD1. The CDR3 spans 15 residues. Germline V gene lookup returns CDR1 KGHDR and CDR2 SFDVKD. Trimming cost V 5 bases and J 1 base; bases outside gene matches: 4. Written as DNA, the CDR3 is TGTGCCACCAGTGTCCCGGGACAGGGCCAAGAGACCCAGTACTTC. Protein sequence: CATSVPGQGQETQYF.

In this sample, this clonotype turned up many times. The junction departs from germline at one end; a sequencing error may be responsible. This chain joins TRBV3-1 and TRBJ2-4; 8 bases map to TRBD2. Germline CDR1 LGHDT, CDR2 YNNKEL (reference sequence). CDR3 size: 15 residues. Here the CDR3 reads CASSQAGLVKNIQYF. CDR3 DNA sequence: TGTGCCAGCAGTCAAGCGGGACTAGTAAAAAACATTCAGTACTTC.

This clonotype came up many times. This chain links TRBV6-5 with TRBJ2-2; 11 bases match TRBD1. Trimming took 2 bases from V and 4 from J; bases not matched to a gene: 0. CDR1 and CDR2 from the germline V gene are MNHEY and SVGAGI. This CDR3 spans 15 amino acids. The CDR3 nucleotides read TGTGCCAGCAGTTACGGGACAGGGGGCACCGGGGAGCTGTTTTTT. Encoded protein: CASSYGTGGTGELFF.

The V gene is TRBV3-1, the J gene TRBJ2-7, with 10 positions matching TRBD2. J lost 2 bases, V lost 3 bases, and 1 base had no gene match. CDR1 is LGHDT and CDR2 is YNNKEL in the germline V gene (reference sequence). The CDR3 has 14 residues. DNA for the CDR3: TGTGCCAGCAGCCAGAGCGGGAGGGCCTACGAGCAGTACTTC. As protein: CASSQSGRAYEQYF.

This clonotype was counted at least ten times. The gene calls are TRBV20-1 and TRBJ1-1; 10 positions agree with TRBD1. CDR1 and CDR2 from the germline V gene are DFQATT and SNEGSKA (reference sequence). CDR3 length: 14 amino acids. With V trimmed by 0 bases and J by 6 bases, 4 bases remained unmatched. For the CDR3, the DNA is TGCAGTGCTAGAGATCAAGGGACAGGGGCTGAAGCTTTCTTT. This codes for CSARDQGTGAEAFF.

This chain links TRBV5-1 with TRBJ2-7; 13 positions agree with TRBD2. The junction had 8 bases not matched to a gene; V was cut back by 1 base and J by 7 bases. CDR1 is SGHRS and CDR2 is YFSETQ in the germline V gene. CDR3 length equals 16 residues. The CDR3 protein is CASSLRGLAGFNEQYF. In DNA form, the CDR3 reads TGCGCCAGCAGCTTGAGGGGACTAGCGGGATTCAATGAGCAGTACTTC.

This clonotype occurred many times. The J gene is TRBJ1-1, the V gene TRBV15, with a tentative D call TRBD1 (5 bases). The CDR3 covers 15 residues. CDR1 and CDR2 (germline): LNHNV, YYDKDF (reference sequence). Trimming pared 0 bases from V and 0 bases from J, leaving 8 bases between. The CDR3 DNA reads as TGTGCCACCAGCAGAGACCGGGGACTGAACACTGAAGCTTTCTTT. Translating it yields CATSRDRGLNTEAFF.